This T cell receptor beta chain was profiled in a study of technical replicates of blood from four donors. Method: immunoSEQ multiplex PCR; TCRdb's copy keeps in-frame clones and lacks some. The top ten clones hold approximately 0.25% of a sample with 60,000 to 90,000 clones, 85% to 95% of them seen once. The sample consisted of T cells isolated from PBMCs. This sequence was found in a human donor in good health.

For the CDR3, the DNA is TGCAGCGTTGTCCAGGGAGGCTATGGCTACACCTTC. Amino acids: CSVVQGGYGYTF. The chain uses TRBV29-1 and TRBJ1-2; weak D call: TRBD1 (5 bases). Trimming took 4 bases from V and 4 from J, leaving 10 bases between them. Germline CDR1 and CDR2: SQVTM and ANQGSEA. CDR3 size: 12 residues.